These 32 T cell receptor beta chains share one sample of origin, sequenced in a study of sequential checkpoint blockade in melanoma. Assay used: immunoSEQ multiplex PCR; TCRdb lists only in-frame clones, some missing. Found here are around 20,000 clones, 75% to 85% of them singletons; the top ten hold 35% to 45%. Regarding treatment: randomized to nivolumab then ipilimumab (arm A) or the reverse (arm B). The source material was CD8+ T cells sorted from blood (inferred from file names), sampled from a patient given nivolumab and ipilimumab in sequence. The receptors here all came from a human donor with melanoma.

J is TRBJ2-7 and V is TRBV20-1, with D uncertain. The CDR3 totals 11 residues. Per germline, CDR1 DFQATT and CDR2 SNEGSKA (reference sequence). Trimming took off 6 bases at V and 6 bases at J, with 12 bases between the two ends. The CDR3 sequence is CSAPLGGEQYF. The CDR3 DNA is TGCAGTGCCCCGCTCGGCGGCGAGCAGTACTTC.

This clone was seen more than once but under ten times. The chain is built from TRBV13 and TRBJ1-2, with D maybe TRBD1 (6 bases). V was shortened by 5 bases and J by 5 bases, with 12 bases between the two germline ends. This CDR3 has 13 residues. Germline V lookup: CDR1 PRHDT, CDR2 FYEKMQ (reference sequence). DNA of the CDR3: TGTGCCAGCAGCCCCGGGACATTATATGGCTACACCTTC. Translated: CASSPGTLYGYTF. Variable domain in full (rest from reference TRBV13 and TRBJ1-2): AAGVIQSPRHLIKEKRETATLKCYPIPRHDTVYWYQQGPGQDPQFLISFYEKMQSDKGSIPDRFSAQQFSDYHSELNMSSLELGDSALYFCASSPGTLYGYTFGSGTRLTVV.

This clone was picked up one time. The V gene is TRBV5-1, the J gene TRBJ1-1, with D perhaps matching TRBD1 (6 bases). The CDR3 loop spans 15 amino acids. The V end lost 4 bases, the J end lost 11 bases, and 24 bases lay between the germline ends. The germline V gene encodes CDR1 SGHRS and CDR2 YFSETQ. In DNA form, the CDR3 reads TGCGCCAGCAGCGCTACAGGGTCGGCAAGTGTAGGGGCTTTCTTT. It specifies CASSATGSASVGAFF.

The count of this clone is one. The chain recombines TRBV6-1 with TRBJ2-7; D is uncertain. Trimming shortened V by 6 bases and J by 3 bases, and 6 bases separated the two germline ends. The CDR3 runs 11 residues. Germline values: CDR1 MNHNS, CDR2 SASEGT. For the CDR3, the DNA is TGTGCCAGCAGGTACAGCTACGAGCAGTACTTC. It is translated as CASRYSYEQYF.

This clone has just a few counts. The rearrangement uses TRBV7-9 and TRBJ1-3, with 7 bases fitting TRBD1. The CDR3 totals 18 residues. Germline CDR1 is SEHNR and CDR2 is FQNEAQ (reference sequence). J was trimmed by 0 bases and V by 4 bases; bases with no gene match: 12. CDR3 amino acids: CASSWLTGPLSSGNTIYF. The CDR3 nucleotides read TGTGCCAGCAGCTGGTTGACAGGGCCTTTAAGCTCTGGAAACACCATATATTTT.

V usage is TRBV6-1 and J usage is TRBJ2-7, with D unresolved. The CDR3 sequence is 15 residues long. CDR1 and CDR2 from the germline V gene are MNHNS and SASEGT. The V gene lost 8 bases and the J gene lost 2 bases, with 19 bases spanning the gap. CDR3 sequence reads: CASLMRLAETYEQYF. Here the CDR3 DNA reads TGTGCCAGCCTGATGAGACTGGCAGAGACCTACGAGCAGTACTTC.

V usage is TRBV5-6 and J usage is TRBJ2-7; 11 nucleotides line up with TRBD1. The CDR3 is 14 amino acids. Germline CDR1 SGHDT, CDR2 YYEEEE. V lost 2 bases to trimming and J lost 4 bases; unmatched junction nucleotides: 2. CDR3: CASSLGQGAYEQYF. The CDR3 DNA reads TGTGCCAGCAGCTTAGGACAGGGGGCATACGAGCAGTACTTC.

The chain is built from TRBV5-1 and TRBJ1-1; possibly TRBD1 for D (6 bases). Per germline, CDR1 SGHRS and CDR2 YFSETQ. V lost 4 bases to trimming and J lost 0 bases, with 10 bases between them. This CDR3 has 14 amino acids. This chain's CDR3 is CASSPGHLNTEAFF. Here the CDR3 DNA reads TGCGCCAGCAGCCCGGGACATCTGAACACTGAAGCTTTCTTT. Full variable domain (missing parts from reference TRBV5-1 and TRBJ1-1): KAGVTQTPRYLIKTRGQQVTLSCSPISGHRSVSWYQQTPGQGLQFLFEYFSETQRNKGNFPGRFSGRQFSNSRSEMNVSTLELGDSALYLCASSPGHLNTEAFFGQGTRLTVV.

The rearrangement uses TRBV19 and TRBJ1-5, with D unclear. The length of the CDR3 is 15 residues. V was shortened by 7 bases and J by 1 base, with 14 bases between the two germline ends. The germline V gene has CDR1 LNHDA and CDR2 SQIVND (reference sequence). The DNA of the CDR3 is TGTGCCAGTACCAAATGGCGGGGAAGCAATCAGCCCCAGCATTTT. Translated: CASTKWRGSNQPQHF.

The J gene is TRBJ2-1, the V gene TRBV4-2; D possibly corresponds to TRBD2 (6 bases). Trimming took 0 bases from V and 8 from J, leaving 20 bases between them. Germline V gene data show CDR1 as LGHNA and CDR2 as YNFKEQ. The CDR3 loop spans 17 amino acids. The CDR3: CASSQDLWGEISDEQFF. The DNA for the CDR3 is TGTGCCAGCAGCCAAGATCTTTGGGGGGAGATAAGCGATGAGCAGTTCTTC.

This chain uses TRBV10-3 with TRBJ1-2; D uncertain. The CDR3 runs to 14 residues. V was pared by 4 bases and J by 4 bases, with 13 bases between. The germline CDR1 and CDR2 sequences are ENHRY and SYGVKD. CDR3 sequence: CAISGGVGSYGYTF. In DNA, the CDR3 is TGTGCCATCAGTGGAGGTGTAGGCAGCTATGGCTACACCTTC.

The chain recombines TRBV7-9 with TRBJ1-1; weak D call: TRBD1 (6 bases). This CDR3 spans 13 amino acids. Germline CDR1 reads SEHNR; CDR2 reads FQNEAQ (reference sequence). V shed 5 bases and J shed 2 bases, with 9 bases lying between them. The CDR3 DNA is TGTGCCAGCAGCCCGACAGGAAACACTGAAGCTTTCTTT. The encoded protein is CASSPTGNTEAFF.

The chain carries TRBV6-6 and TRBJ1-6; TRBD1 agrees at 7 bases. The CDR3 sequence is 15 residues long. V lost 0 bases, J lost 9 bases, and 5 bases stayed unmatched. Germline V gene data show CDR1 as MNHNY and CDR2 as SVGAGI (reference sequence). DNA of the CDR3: TGTGCCAGCAGTTACTCGCCAGGGGGGCGTTCACCCCTCCACTTT. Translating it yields CASSYSPGGRSPLHF.

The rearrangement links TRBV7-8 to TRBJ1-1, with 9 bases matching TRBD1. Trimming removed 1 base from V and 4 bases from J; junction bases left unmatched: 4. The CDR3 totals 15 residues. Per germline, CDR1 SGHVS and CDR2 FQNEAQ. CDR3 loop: CASSLEGTGSTEAFF. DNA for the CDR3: TGTGCCAGCAGCTTAGAGGGGACAGGGAGCACTGAAGCTTTCTTT.

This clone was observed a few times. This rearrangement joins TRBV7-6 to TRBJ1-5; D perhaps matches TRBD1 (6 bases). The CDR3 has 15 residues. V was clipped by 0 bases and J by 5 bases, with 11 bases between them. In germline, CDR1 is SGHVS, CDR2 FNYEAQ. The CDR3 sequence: CASSLATGGHQPQHF. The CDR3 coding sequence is TGTGCCAGCAGCTTAGCGACGGGGGGCCATCAGCCCCAGCATTTT.

CDR3 amino acids: CSGQGLGGYTF. In DNA form, the CDR3 reads TGCAGCGGACAGGGACTTGGAGGCTACACCTTC. This rearrangement joins TRBV29-1 to TRBJ1-2; 7 nucleotides line up with TRBD1. V dropped 7 bases and J dropped 8; count of bases not matched to a gene: 7. Germline CDR1 SQVTM, CDR2 ANQGSEA. The CDR3 runs 11 residues.

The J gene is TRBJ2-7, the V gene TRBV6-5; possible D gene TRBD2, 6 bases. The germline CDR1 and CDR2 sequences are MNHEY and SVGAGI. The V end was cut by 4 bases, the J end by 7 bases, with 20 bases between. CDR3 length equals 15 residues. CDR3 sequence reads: CASSLSGGITGEQYF. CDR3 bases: TGTGCCAGCAGTTTAAGTGGGGGGATTACGGGGGAGCAGTACTTC.

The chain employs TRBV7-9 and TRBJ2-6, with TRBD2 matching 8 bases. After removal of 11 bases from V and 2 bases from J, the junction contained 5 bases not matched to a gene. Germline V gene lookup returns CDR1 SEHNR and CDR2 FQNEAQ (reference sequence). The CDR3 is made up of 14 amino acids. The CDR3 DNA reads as TGTGCCGGCAAGCGGGGGACTGGGGCCAACGTCCTGACTTTC. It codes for CAGKRGTGANVLTF. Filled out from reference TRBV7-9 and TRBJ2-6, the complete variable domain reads DTGVSQNPRHKITKRGQNVTFRCDPISEHNRLYWYRQTLGQGPEFLTYFQNEAQLEKSRLLSDRFSAERPKGSFSTLEIQRTEQGDSAMYLCAGKRGTGANVLTFGAGSRLTVL.

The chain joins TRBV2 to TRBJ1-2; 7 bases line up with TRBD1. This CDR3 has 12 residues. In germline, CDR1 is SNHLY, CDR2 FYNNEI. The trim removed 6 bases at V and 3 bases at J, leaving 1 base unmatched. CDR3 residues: CASRGTDYGYTF. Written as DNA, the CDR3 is TGTGCCAGCAGGGGGACAGACTATGGCTACACCTTC.

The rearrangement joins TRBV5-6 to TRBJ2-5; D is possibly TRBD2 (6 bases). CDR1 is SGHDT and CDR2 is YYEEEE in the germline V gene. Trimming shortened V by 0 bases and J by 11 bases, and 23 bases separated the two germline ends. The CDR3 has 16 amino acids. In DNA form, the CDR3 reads TGTGCCAGCAGCTTGGCGGAGGGGAAGGAATTTTTGGAGCAGTACTTC. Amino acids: CASSLAEGKEFLEQYF.

CDR3 in amino acids: CASSHGYEQYF. CDR3 coding DNA: TGTGCCAGCAGCCACGGGTACGAGCAGTACTTC. The rearrangement joins TRBV2 to TRBJ2-7; D is ambiguous. This CDR3 has 11 residues. The V and J ends lost 6 bases and 4 bases respectively, with 7 bases between them. The germline V gene encodes CDR1 SNHLY and CDR2 FYNNEI. Looking up the rest from reference TRBV2 and TRBJ2-7 gives the full variable domain: EPEVTQTPSHQVTQMGQEVILRCVPISNHLYFYWYRQILGQKVEFLVSFYNNEISEKSEIFDDQFSVERPDGSNFTLKIRSTKLEDSAMYFCASSHGYEQYFGPGTRLTVT.

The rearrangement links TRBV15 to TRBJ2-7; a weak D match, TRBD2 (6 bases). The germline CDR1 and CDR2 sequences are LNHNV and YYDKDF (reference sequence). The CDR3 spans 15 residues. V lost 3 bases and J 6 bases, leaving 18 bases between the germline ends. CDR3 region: CATSRGPGLPPEQYF. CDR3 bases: TGTGCCACCAGCAGGGGGCCGGGACTTCCCCCCGAGCAGTACTTC.

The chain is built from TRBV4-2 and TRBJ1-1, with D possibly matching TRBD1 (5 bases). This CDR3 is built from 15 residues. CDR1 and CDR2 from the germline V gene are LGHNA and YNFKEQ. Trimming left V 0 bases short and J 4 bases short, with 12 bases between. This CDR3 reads CASSQDPAGGTEAFF. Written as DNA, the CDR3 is TGTGCCAGCAGCCAAGATCCCGCGGGGGGCACTGAAGCTTTCTTT.

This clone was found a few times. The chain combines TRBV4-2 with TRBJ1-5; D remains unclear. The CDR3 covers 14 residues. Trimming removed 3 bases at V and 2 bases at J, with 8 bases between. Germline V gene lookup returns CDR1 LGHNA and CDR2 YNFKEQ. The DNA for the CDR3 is TGTGCCAGCAGCCAGGGAGAGGGCAATCAGCCCCAGCATTTT. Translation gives CASSQGEGNQPQHF.

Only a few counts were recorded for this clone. The CDR3, as DNA: TGTGCCAGTAGTGCCGGGACAGTAAACAATCAGCCCCAGCATTTT. Protein product: CASSAGTVNNQPQHF. The V call is TRBV19, the J call TRBJ1-5; 7 bases agree with TRBD1. Germline V gives CDR1 LNHDA, CDR2 SQIVND (reference sequence). CDR3 size: 15 residues. The V segment lost 5 bases and the J segment 3 bases; nucleotides outside the gene matches: 7.

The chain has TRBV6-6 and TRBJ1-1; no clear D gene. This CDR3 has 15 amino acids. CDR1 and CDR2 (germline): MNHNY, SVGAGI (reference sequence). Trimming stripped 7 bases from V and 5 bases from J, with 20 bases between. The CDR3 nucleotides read TGTGCCAGCACCCCTAGAGGGATCCTTCGGACTGAAGCTTTCTTT. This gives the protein CASTPRGILRTEAFF.

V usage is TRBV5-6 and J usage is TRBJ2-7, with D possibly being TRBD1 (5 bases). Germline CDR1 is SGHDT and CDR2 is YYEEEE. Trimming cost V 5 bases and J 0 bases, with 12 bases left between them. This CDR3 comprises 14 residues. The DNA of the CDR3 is TGTGCCAGCAGTTCATGGGGCGTCTCCTACGAGCAGTACTTC. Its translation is CASSSWGVSYEQYF.

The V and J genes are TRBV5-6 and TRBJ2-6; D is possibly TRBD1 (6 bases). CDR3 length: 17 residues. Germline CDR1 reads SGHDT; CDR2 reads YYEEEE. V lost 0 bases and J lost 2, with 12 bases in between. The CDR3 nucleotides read TGTGCCAGCAGCTTGGTGTTTTCAGGGGCTGGGGCCAACGTCCTGACTTTC. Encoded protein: CASSLVFSGAGANVLTF.

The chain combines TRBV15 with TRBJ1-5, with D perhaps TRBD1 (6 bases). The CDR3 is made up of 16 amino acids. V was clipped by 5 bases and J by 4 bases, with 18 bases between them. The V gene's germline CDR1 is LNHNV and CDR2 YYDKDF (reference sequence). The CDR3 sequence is CATSRGPGTFNQPQHF. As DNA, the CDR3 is TGTGCCACCAGCCGCGGACCCGGGACATTTAATCAGCCCCAGCATTTT.

The CDR3 is CASSESRSTEAFF. As DNA, the CDR3 is TGTGCCAGCAGTGAATCTAGAAGCACTGAAGCTTTCTTT. This chain links TRBV25-1 with TRBJ1-1; the D is unclear. The germline V and J ends were trimmed by 1 base and 4 bases, with 7 bases remaining between them. Per germline, CDR1 MGHDK and CDR2 SYGVNS. The CDR3 loop spans 13 amino acids. Full variable domain (remainder filled in from reference TRBV25-1 and TRBJ1-1): EADIYQTPRYLVIGTGKKITLECSQTMGHDKMYWYQQDPGMELHLIHYSYGVNSTEKGDLSSESTVSRIRTEHFPLTLESARPSHTSQYLCASSESRSTEAFFGQGTRLTVV.

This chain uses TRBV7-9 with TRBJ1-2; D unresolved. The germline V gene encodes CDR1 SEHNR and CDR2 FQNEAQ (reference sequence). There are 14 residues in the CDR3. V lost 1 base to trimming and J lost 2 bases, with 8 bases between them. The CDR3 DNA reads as TGTGCCAGCAGCTTAGGAAACAGAAACTATGGCTACACCTTC. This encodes CASSLGNRNYGYTF.

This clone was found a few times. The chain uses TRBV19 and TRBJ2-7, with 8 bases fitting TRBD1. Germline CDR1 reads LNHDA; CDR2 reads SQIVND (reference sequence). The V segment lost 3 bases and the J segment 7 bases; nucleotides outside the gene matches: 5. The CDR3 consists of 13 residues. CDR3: CASSIQGAGEQYF. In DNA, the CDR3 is TGTGCCAGTAGTATCCAGGGGGCCGGTGAGCAGTACTTC.